Listed here are 27 T cell receptor beta chains from one sample, sequenced in a study of early T cells in non-severe SARS-CoV-2 infection. Using its own MiXCR run on the 5' RACE reads, TCRdb lists one record per CDR3 protein. The data hold about 77,000 distinct CDR3 sequences, with roughly a sixth observed a single time. The sample was whole blood. The receptors shown here come from an adult who was a healthcare worker with PCR-confirmed SARS-CoV-2 infection or an uninfected control (not recorded which).

This chain connects TRBV5-1 to TRBJ1-1; no reliable D call. The V gene lost 3 bases and the J gene lost 1 base, with 7 bases spanning the gap. Germline CDR1 is SGHRS and CDR2 is YFSETQ. The CDR3 length is 13 residues. In nucleotides, the CDR3 is TGCGCCAGCAGCTACCAAGAGAACACTGAAGCTTTCTTT. Translated, it gives CASSYQENTEAFF.

The V and J genes are TRBV9 and TRBJ1-6, with a possible D match to TRBD1 (5 bases). V was trimmed by 3 bases and J by 7 bases, leaving 8 bases between them. Germline V gives CDR1 SGDLS, CDR2 YYNGEE. CDR3 length: 13 residues. CDR3 DNA sequence: TGTGCCAGCAGCGGGCAGGGAAATTCACCCCTCCACTTT. Encoded protein: CASSGQGNSPLHF.

CDR3 nucleotides: TGTGCCAGCAGCTTCCCGGGACTAAGGGGGACTGAAGCTTTCTTT. Its protein is CASSFPGLRGTEAFF. V usage is TRBV11-2 and J usage is TRBJ1-1; D perhaps matches TRBD1 (6 bases). Germline V gene lookup returns CDR1 SGHAT and CDR2 FQNNGV. The CDR3 totals 15 residues. The V end lost 3 bases, the J end lost 5 bases, and 16 bases lay between the germline ends. Full variable domain (rest looked up from reference TRBV11-2 and TRBJ1-1): EAGVAQSPRYKIIEKRQSVAFWCNPISGHATLYWYQQILGQGPKLLIQFQNNGVVDDSQLPKDRFSAERLKGVDSTLKIQPAKLEDSAVYLCASSFPGLRGTEAFFGQGTRLTVV.

This clonotype came up a few times. V is TRBV27 and J is TRBJ1-2; 7 bases map to TRBD1. In germline, CDR1 is MNHEY, CDR2 SMNVEV (reference sequence). V gave up 6 bases and J gave up 4 bases; unmatched junction bases: 11. This CDR3 is built from 15 residues. In nucleotides, the CDR3 is TGTGCCAGCAGACCGGAGGCAGGGGGTGGCTATGGCTACACCTTC. This encodes CASRPEAGGGYGYTF.

CDR3 residues: CSARTGLTTGELFF. The CDR3 coding sequence is TGCAGTGCGAGGACAGGGCTAACCACCGGGGAGCTGTTTTTT. The chain recombines TRBV20-1 with TRBJ2-2, with 8 bases identical to TRBD1. CDR3 length equals 14 residues. J was trimmed by 4 bases and V by 6 bases; bases with no gene match: 7. Germline V gene sequence: CDR1 DFQATT, CDR2 SNEGSKA (reference sequence).

The sample holds a few counts of this clonotype. The genes are TRBV10-3 and TRBJ2-7; 7 nucleotides align to TRBD1. The CDR3 consists of 11 residues. The germline gives CDR1 ENHRY, CDR2 SYGVKD. The junction had 1 base not matched to a gene; V was cut back by 8 bases and J by 3 bases. CDR3 sequence: CAIGDSYEQYF. The CDR3 nucleotides are TGTGCCATCGGGGACAGCTACGAGCAGTACTTC.

This chain uses TRBV24-1 with TRBJ2-1; 10 positions agree with TRBD2. Germline CDR1 KGHDR, CDR2 SFDVKD. The CDR3 runs 15 residues. The V segment lost 2 bases and the J segment 4 bases; nucleotides outside the gene matches: 1. Here the CDR3 DNA reads TGTGCCACCAGTGATTCTAGCGGGAGTTACAATGAGCAGTTCTTC. Protein sequence: CATSDSSGSYNEQFF.

This chain uses TRBV5-5 with TRBJ2-2; D gene uncertain. V dropped 0 bases and J dropped 4 bases, with 16 bases sitting between them. This CDR3 spans 17 amino acids. Germline V gene lookup returns CDR1 SGHKS and CDR2 YYEKEE (reference sequence). The CDR3 coding sequence is TGTGCCAGCAGCTTGGGGTTCCCTGACATACCCACCGGGGAGCTGTTTTTT. Its translation: CASSLGFPDIPTGELFF. Variable domain in full (rest from reference TRBV5-5 and TRBJ2-2): DAGVTQSPTHLIKTRGQQVTLRCSPISGHKSVSWYQQVLGQGPQFIFQYYEKEERGRGNFPDRFSARQFPNYSSELNVNALLLGDSALYLCASSLGFPDIPTGELFFGEGSRLTVL.

V gene TRBV5-1 combines with J gene TRBJ2-1, with 9 positions matching TRBD1. V shed 3 bases and J 6 bases; nucleotides not matched to a gene: 7. The CDR3 consists of 15 residues. Germline values: CDR1 SGHRS, CDR2 YFSETQ. The CDR3 bases are TGCGCCAGCAGCTCCGGGACAGGGTGGGGCAATGAGCAGTTCTTC. Translation gives CASSSGTGWGNEQFF. The full variable domain, in which reference TRBV5-1 and TRBJ2-1 provide the parts outside the CDR3, is KAGVTQTPRYLIKTRGQQVTLSCSPISGHRSVSWYQQTPGQGLQFLFEYFSETQRNKGNFPGRFSGRQFSNSRSEMNVSTLELGDSALYLCASSSGTGWGNEQFFGPGTRLTVL.

The V call is TRBV29-1, the J call TRBJ2-3; TRBD2 might be the D (6 bases). Germline assignment: CDR1 SQVTM and CDR2 ANQGSEA. Trimming shortened V by 8 bases and J by 7 bases, and 19 bases separated the two germline ends. The CDR3 contains 13 residues. CDR3 DNA sequence: TGCAGCCTCGTGGGAGGACCGGAGCATACGCAGTATTTT. This gives the protein CSLVGGPEHTQYF.

This clonotype was detected a few times. V is TRBV7-8 and J is TRBJ2-3, with unresolved D. V shed 3 bases and J shed 4 bases, with 2 bases lying between them. CDR3 length: 11 amino acids. Germline V gene data show CDR1 as SGHVS and CDR2 as FQNEAQ. CDR3 residues: CASSLPDTQYF. The CDR3 DNA is TGTGCCAGCAGCTTGCCAGATACGCAGTATTTT. Based on the CDR3 plus reference TRBV7-8 and TRBJ2-3, the full variable domain is GAGVSQSPRYKVAKRGQDVALRCDPISGHVSLFWYQQALGQGPEFLTYFQNEAQLDKSGLPSDRFFAERPEGSVSTLKIQRTQQEDSAVYLCASSLPDTQYFGPGTRLTVL.

This clonotype was counted a few times. The chain joins TRBV5-1 to TRBJ1-1; the D is unclear. This CDR3 contains 13 residues. Germline V gene sequence: CDR1 SGHRS, CDR2 YFSETQ. V was trimmed by 7 bases and J by 0 bases, leaving 10 bases between them. This CDR3 reads CASATGMNTEAFF. The CDR3 nucleotides read TGCGCCAGCGCCACCGGTATGAACACTGAAGCTTTCTTT.

A few counts support this clonotype. The chain uses TRBV20-1 and TRBJ1-2; a weak D match, TRBD1 (6 bases). Per germline, CDR1 DFQATT and CDR2 SNEGSKA (reference sequence). V was cut by 7 bases and J by 2 bases, with 11 bases left in between. The CDR3 contains 12 residues. CDR3 residues: CSGSDRNYGYTF. The CDR3 DNA sequence: TGCAGTGGCTCGGACAGAAACTATGGCTACACCTTC.

In this sample, this clonotype turned up many times. The chain joins TRBV12-3 or TRBV12-4 to TRBJ1-4; D might be TRBD1 (6 bases). Trimming removed 6 bases at V and 7 bases at J, with 15 bases between. The length of the CDR3 is 14 residues. Written as DNA, the CDR3 is TGTGCCAGCAGGCCCTTCTCACAGGGTGAAAAACTGTTTTTT. Protein product: CASRPFSQGEKLFF.

The V and J genes are TRBV6-5 and TRBJ2-1, with TRBD2 matching 11 bases. V shed 7 bases and J 2 bases; nucleotides not matched to a gene: 7. This CDR3 is 16 amino acids long. Germline V gives CDR1 MNHEY, CDR2 SVGAGI. The DNA of the CDR3 is TGTGCCAGCACCTCCCTGGGACTAGCGGCCTACAATGAGCAGTTCTTC. This sequence encodes CASTSLGLAAYNEQFF.

This clonotype was seen a handful of times. CDR3 region: CSARVMGNTIYF. The CDR3 nucleotides read TGCAGTGCTAGAGTTATGGGAAACACCATATATTTT. This chain uses TRBV20-1 with TRBJ1-3; D is uncertain. The CDR3 consists of 12 residues. The germline V gene has CDR1 DFQATT and CDR2 SNEGSKA (reference sequence). V lost 1 base to trimming and J lost 4 bases, with 5 bases between them.

V usage is TRBV7-9 and J usage is TRBJ1-3; TRBD1 might be the D (5 bases). CDR3 length: 14 residues. V was shortened by 1 base and J by 6 bases, with 10 bases between the two germline ends. The V gene's germline CDR1 is SEHNR and CDR2 FQNEAQ (reference sequence). The CDR3 sequence: CASSLVGAENTIYF. The CDR3 nucleotides are TGTGCCAGCAGCTTAGTAGGGGCTGAAAACACCATATATTTT.

The V and J genes are TRBV5-6 and TRBJ2-3, with 12 bases aligning to TRBD1. V lost 4 bases and J lost 3; bases outside the gene matches: 9. The CDR3 totals 17 residues. Germline assignment: CDR1 SGHDT and CDR2 YYEEEE. In DNA, the CDR3 is TGTGCCAGCAGCCCGAGAACGGGACAGGGGGCAACAGATACGCAGTATTTT. Encoded protein: CASSPRTGQGATDTQYF.

This clonotype occurred a few times. V gene TRBV2 combines with J gene TRBJ2-1, with 9 bases identical to TRBD2. The germline V gene has CDR1 SNHLY and CDR2 FYNNEI. The trim removed 11 bases at V and 4 bases at J, leaving 6 bases unmatched. CDR3 length: 13 residues. CDR3 coding DNA: TGTGCCCCCCAGCGGGGGGATTACAATGAGCAGTTCTTC. It encodes CAPQRGDYNEQFF.

The CDR3 DNA is TGTGCCAGCAGCGTAGATCCCTCGGGGGTGGTCACAGATACGCAGTATTTT. This translates into CASSVDPSGVVTDTQYF. The rearrangement links TRBV9 to TRBJ2-3, with D tentatively TRBD2 (6 bases). V was shortened by 0 bases and J by 2 bases, with 16 bases between the two germline ends. This CDR3 has 17 amino acids. Germline V CDR1 and CDR2: SGDLS, YYNGEE.

The gene calls are TRBV10-3 and TRBJ2-7; unclear D gene. V lost 4 bases, J lost 3 bases, and 7 bases lay in between. CDR3 size: 12 residues. From germline, CDR1 is ENHRY and CDR2 SYGVKD. Here the CDR3 reads CAISGYNYEQYF. The CDR3 bases are TGTGCCATCAGTGGATACAACTACGAGCAGTACTTC.

This clonotype was found many times. The gene calls are TRBV12-5 and TRBJ2-2, with 7 bases identical to TRBD1. V was clipped by 10 bases and J by 3 bases; unmatched bases: 14. The CDR3 consists of 16 residues. The germline CDR1 and CDR2 sequences are LGHNT and FRNRAP. The DNA for the CDR3 is TGTGCTACTCAAACTACCGGGACAGCCTACACCGGGGAGCTGTTTTTT. Its protein product is CATQTTGTAYTGELFF.

The chain combines TRBV15 with TRBJ2-1; 13 bases are a match to TRBD2. The CDR3 covers 20 residues. CDR1 is LNHNV and CDR2 is YYDKDF in the germline V gene (reference sequence). After removal of 7 bases from V and 4 bases from J, the junction contained 19 bases not matched to a gene. The DNA for the CDR3 is TGTGCCACCAAGACAACGATCGGACTAGCGGGAGAGGGAAGGTACAATGAGCAGTTCTTC. It is translated as CATKTTIGLAGEGRYNEQFF. The full variable domain, with the rest looked up from reference TRBV15 and TRBJ2-1, is DAMVIQNPRYQVTQFGKPVTLSCSQTLNHNVMYWYQQKSSQAPKLLFHYYDKDFNNEADTPDNFQSRRPNTSFCFLDIRSPGLGDTAMYLCATKTTIGLAGEGRYNEQFFGPGTRLTVL.

The genes are TRBV29-1 and TRBJ1-3; 9 nucleotides align to TRBD1. CDR1 and CDR2 (germline): SQVTM, ANQGSEA. V was clipped by 3 bases and J by 2 bases; unmatched bases: 5. The CDR3 loop spans 15 amino acids. The CDR3 coding sequence is TGCAGCGTTGAGGGGACAGGGTTTACTGGAAACACCATATATTTT. It encodes CSVEGTGFTGNTIYF.

The gene calls are TRBV9 and TRBJ2-3; no clear D gene. The CDR3 covers 13 residues. With 1 base removed from V and 0 bases from J, the gap between germline ends came to 3 bases. CDR1 and CDR2 (germline): SGDLS, YYNGEE. DNA for the CDR3: TGTGCCAGCAGCGTACACAGCACAGATACGCAGTATTTT. This encodes CASSVHSTDTQYF.

The sample holds many counts of this clonotype. V gene TRBV15 combines with J gene TRBJ2-2; 8 bases are shared with TRBD1. Trimming cost V 1 base and J 6 bases; bases outside gene matches: 7. CDR1 is LNHNV and CDR2 is YYDKDF in the germline V gene (reference sequence). The length of the CDR3 is 16 residues. The chain's CDR3 is CATSRGIGQGSGELFF. The CDR3 DNA is TGTGCCACCAGCAGAGGAATAGGACAGGGATCCGGGGAGCTGTTTTTT.

The chain couples TRBV5-6 to TRBJ1-2, with D possibly matching TRBD1 (6 bases). Deletions cut 4 bases from V and 4 bases from J, with 14 bases between. The CDR3 is 14 residues long. Germline CDR1 and CDR2: SGHDT and YYEEEE. CDR3 DNA: TGTGCCAGCAGCCCGACAGGAATGGCCTATGGCTACACCTTC. Amino acids: CASSPTGMAYGYTF.